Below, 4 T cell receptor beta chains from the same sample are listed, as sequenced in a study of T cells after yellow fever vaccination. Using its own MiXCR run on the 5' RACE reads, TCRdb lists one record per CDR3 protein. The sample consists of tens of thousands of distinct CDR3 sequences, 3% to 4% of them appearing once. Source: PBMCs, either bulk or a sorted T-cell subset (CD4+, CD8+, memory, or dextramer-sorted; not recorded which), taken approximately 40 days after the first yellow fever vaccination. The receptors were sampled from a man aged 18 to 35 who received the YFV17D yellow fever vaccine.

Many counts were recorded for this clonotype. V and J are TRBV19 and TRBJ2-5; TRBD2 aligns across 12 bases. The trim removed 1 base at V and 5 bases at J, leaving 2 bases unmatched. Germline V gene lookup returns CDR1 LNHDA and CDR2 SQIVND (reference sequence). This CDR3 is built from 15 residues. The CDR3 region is CASSIGTSGAETQYF. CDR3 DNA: TGTGCCAGTAGTATAGGGACTAGCGGGGCTGAGACCCAGTACTTC.

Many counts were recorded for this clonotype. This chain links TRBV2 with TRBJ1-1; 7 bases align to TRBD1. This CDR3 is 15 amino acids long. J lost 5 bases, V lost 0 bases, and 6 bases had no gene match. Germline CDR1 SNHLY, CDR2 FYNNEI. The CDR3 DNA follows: TGTGCCAGCAGTGAAGCTCCAACACAGGGGACTGAAGCTTTCTTT. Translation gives CASSEAPTQGTEAFF.

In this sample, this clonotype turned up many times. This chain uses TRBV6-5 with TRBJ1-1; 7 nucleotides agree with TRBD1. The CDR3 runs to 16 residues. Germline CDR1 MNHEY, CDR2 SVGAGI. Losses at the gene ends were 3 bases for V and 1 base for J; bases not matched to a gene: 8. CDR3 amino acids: CASSYRGGQANTEAFF. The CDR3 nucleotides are TGTGCCAGCAGTTATCGTGGAGGACAGGCGAACACTGAAGCTTTCTTT.

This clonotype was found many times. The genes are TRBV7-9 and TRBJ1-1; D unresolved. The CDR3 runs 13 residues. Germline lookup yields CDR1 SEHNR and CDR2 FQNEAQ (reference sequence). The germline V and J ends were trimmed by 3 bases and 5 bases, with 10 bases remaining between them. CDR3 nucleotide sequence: TGTGCCAGCAGCTTGGAGGATCTGACTGAAGCTTTCTTT. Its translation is CASSLEDLTEAFF.